This T cell receptor (beta chain) was found in a study of metastatic and nonmetastatic thyroid tumors. Findings and limits, study-wide: The reported finding was significantly higher TCR beta diversity in malignant thyroid tumors relative to benign nodules, in blood and tumor.

Thyroid surgery was preceded by no treatment in any patient. Trimming took 1 base from V and 7 from J; bases not matched to a gene: 6. This CDR3 is 16 amino acids long. A word on this clone: Its antigen is unknown.

Using MiXCR, TCRdb re-called clones from the PCR reads. This sample has tens of thousands of clones, with around 27% found just once. V usage is TRBV12-3 or TRBV12-4 and J usage is TRBJ2-1, with 11 bases aligning to TRBD2. The TCR was taken from a male donor with papillary thyroid cancer or a benign thyroid nodule (not recorded which). Some clones in this sample may be carry-over from other donors' samples. Sequenced sample: blood. The CDR3: CASSLGGLAGLNEQFF. CDR3 sequence (DNA): TGTGCCAGCAGTTTAGGCGGACTAGCGGGCCTTAATGAGCAGTTCTTC.